This paragraph covers one T cell receptor beta chain sequence. Antigen unknown. The table came from immunoSEQ multiplex PCR; TCRdb's copy has only in-frame clones and leaves some out. In the table there are 40,000 to 55,000 clones, 75% to 90% of which are singletons. These data originate in a study of neoadjuvant nivolumab and ipilimumab in lung cancer. Study-wide points: Only a single major-pathologic-response sample was available for clonality analysis. Only two of four nivolumab-treated tumors gained richness and clonality by surgery. Blood richness before therapy tracked richness in tumors resected after neoadjuvant therapy.

Sequenced here: blood, sampled before neoadjuvant nivolumab, alone or with ipilimumab. This receptor was obtained from an adult with non-small cell lung cancer. Some clones in this sample may be carry-over from other donors' samples.

The CDR3 region is CASSIARQQETQYF. In DNA, the CDR3 is TGTGCCAGTAGTATAGCAAGACAGCAAGAGACCCAGTACTTC. This sequence joins TRBV19 and TRBJ2-5, with D possibly being TRBD1 (5 bases). Germline V gene sequence: CDR1 LNHDA, CDR2 SQIVND (reference sequence). The V gene lost 1 base and the J gene lost 2 bases, with 8 bases spanning the gap. The CDR3 has 14 residues.